This T cell receptor (beta chain) was sequenced during a study of blood T cell repertoires in COVID-19. TCRdb keeps only in-frame clones here, not all; method: immunoSEQ multiplex PCR. The top ten hold roughly 0.94% of the sample, which has 250,000 to 350,000 clones, roughly 84% seen once. The ends were cut back, 1 base at V and 11 bases at J, with 13 bases in the middle. This CDR3 contains 14 residues. Germline assignment: CDR1 SGDLS and CDR2 YYNGEE. V and J are TRBV9 and TRBJ1-6; D unresolved. This clonotype was sampled from a human donor with COVID-19, enrolled during active disease. The donor label of this sample is uncertain. The sample was peripheral blood. The CDR3 region has the DNA TGTGCCAGCAGCGTACGGATGGAGGAGGCACCCCTCCACTTT. The encoded protein is CASSVRMEEAPLHF.